This T cell receptor beta chain was retrieved from a study of tacrolimus-resistant gene-edited T cells for transplant recipients (dated by TCRdb to the early 2020s). Describing the broader study: Clonality and the number of clones in expanded FKBP12 knockout CMV-specific T cell products were compared with those in unedited CMV-specific T cell products using TCRbeta sequencing. Repertoire sequencing was done as a safety check to rule out transformation-driven clonal outgrowth after gene editing. Sequencing covered two donors, and each donor provided one unedited CMV-specific T cell product and one FKBP12 knockout CMV-specific T cell product.

Spanning cysteine to phenylalanine, the CDR3 consists of 16 amino acids. Only the CDR3 DNA stays, 48 bases, in frame from base 1. Between the V and J ends, shortened by 0 bases and 3 bases respectively, the junction contains 12 bases. Via the germline V gene, CDR1 is MNHEY and CDR2 SVGAGI. TCRbeta sequencing used genomic DNA through the immunoSEQ service. In the authors' own workflow: Repertoires were analyzed with immunoSEQ ANALYZER 3.0, computing Morisita similarity, clonality, top-10 clone coverage and total clone counts. On the clonality scale, a value of 1 indicated a monoclonal product, while lower values indicated more diverse products. TCRdb obtained this table from immuneACCESS and retained in-frame rearrangements with V and J assigned. These tables miss some clones; where compared with another copy, unresolved V genes account for less than half of the shortfall, and the remainder is unexplained. V and J calls and clone size are as listed in that table; D and trimming were resolved from the DNA. The sample table contains some 720 clones; only one count was recorded for around 46% of them. Of the sample, approximately 88% is held by the ten largest clones.

Before enrichment with an IFNgamma secretion assay kit, PBMCs were stimulated for roughly 6 hours with overlapping CMV pp65 and IE-1 peptide pools. Unmodified control products were expanded in parallel without undergoing electroporation. After enrichment, the CMV-specific T cells were expanded in culture with recombinant human IL-7 and IL-15. The T cell products were kept in culture for 20 to 25 days and then cryopreserved. After activation, CMV-specific T cells were enriched from PBMCs based on IFNgamma secretion. Overall study results and their limits: The authors concluded that gene editing did not drastically skew the TCRbeta repertoire and did not cause excessive clonal expansion. Repertoires showed no Morisita similarity between donors but high similarity between knockout and unedited products from the same donor. The repertoire comparisons shown in Figure 5 were based on n = 2. Knockout and unedited products had comparable clonality, top-10 clone read coverage, and total clone numbers.

Comment on this clone: No per-base quality is available; no much larger clone lies one base away.

This TCR derives from a human donor in good health, a blood donor. Sequences were obtained from a CMV-specific product grown in culture. The cell subset or site label of this sample denotes: expanded CMV-specific T cell product isolated by IFNgamma secretion after CMV peptide stimulation. The rearranged chain carries TRBV6-5 and TRBJ1-3; the D segment could be TRBD1, given 6 matching bases. The CDR3 region reads CASSYSGQGNGNTIYF. The nucleotides read TGTGCCAGCAGTTACTCGGGTCAGGGGAATGGAAACACCATATATTTT.